Listed below are T cell receptor beta chains from one sample, sequenced in a study of beta chain features in type 1 diabetes. Some clones are missing from TCRdb's copy, which holds only in-frame ones; the method was immunoSEQ multiplex PCR. The table shows about 620,000 clones, with around 15% occurring only once. The sequenced sample was naive CD4+ T cells from blood. These receptors all come from a man younger than 30 in good health. CDR3s include the opening cysteine and the closing phenylalanine or tryptophan. A D gene is named only where the DNA matches it firmly. Only part of the rows carry a size: once, few, many, or a class if the clone is expanded.

j_call v_call d_call clone_size cdr3_aa cdr3_nt
TRBJ1-3 TRBV5-4 TRBD1 - CASSLVGGLRQGNTIYF TGTGCCAGCAGCTTGGTAGGGGGCCTACGACAGGGAAACACCATATATTTT
TRBJ1-2 TRBV6-5 - few CASSRVAGGSYGYTF TGTGCCAGCAGTCGCGTGGCAGGAGGGTCCTATGGCTACACCTTC
TRBJ1-4 TRBV29-1 - few CSVMRRDYNEKLFF TGCAGCGTTATGAGGCGGGACTATAATGAAAAACTGTTTTTT
TRBJ2-5 TRBV19 TRBD1 - CASSQDRVVETQYF TGTGCCAGTAGTCAGGACAGGGTGGTCGAGACCCAGTACTTC
TRBJ2-5 TRBV25-1 TRBD1 few CASSQRTGRRETQYF TGTGCCAGCAGCCAAAGGACAGGGCGTCGGGAGACCCAGTACTTC
TRBJ1-1 TRBV28 - few CASSPHGTNRRNTEAFF TGTGCCAGCAGTCCCCACGGGACAAACCGGAGGAACACTGAAGCTTTCTTT
TRBJ2-3 TRBV20-1 - - CRGRLADTQYF TGCAGGGGGAGACTAGCAGATACGCAGTATTTT
TRBJ2-4 TRBV28 TRBD2 few CASTTDWGTTRLLAKNIQYF TGTGCCAGCACCACGGACTGGGGGACTACCAGACTCCTAGCCAAAAACATTCAGTACTTC
TRBJ1-2 TRBV4-1 - few CASSARRVLYGYTF TGCGCCAGCAGCGCTCGGCGGGTTTTATATGGCTACACCTTC
TRBJ1-6 TRBV6-1 - - CASSEGSSYNSPLHF TGTGCCAGCAGTGAGGGTAGCTCCTATAATTCACCCCTCCACTTT
TRBJ1-1 TRBV28 - few CASSRHPGNTEAFF TGTGCCAGCTCACGACATCCCGGCAACACTGAAGCTTTCTTT
TRBJ1-4 TRBV9 - few CASSTRQNEKLFF TGTGCCAGCAGCACCCGACAGAATGAAAAACTGTTTTTT
TRBJ2-7 TRBV28 TRBD2 - CASSGGIPYEQYF TGTGCCAGCAGCGGGGGGATACCCTACGAGCAGTACTTC
TRBJ2-5 TRBV5-8 - - CASSLTGTKETQYF TGTGCCAGCAGCTTAACCGGGACGAAAGAGACCCAGTACTTC
TRBJ1-2 TRBV27 TRBD1 - CASSRHWTGKVYGYTF TGTGCCAGCAGTCGTCACTGGACAGGGAAGGTCTATGGCTACACCTTC
TRBJ1-1 TRBV30 - - CAWSAPRLKAFF TGTGCCTGGAGTGCCCCCCGCCTTAAAGCTTTCTTT
TRBJ2-6 TRBV5-4 - few CASSLRASSGANVLTF TGTGCCAGCAGCCTGCGGGCCAGCTCTGGGGCCAACGTCCTGACTTTC
TRBJ2-3 TRBV18 - - CASSQGSTDTQYF TGTGCCAGCTCACAGGGGAGCACAGATACGCAGTATTTT
TRBJ2-4 TRBV20-1 - - CSAIGGNIQYF TGCAGTGCTATCGGAGGAAACATTCAGTACTTC
TRBJ2-7 TRBV19 - - CASSIQGVGSYEQYF TGTGCCAGTAGTATCCAAGGGGTCGGGTCCTACGAGCAGTACTTC
TRBJ2-2 TRBV23-1 - few CASSQSLPPPGRRSNTGELFF TGCGCCAGCAGTCAATCGTTGCCCCCGCCGGGACGGAGATCGAACACCGGGGAGCTGTTTTTT
TRBJ1-2 TRBV5-4 - - CASSLTGPDGGYTF TGTGCCAGCAGCTTGACAGGGCCGGACGGTGGCTACACCTTC
TRBJ2-3 TRBV10-3 - few CAISEVEGTSPGTQYF TGTGCCATCAGTGAGGTCGAGGGTACCTCGCCAGGAACGCAGTATTTT
TRBJ1-2 TRBV28 - - CASSPRATRGYTF TGTGCCAGCAGTCCCCGGGCCACCAGGGGCTACACCTTC
TRBJ1-2 TRBV7-2 TRBD1 - CASSPRWGQDNYGYTF TGTGCCAGCAGCCCCCGGTGGGGACAGGATAACTATGGCTACACCTTC
TRBJ1-4 TRBV29-1 TRBD1 - CSVTREQGRLTNEKLFF TGCAGCGTGACCAGGGAACAGGGGCGTCTTACTAATGAAAAACTGTTTTTT
TRBJ2-7 TRBV12-5 - few CASGLASRGHEQYF TGTGCTAGTGGTTTGGCATCGAGGGGCCACGAGCAGTACTTC
TRBJ1-1 TRBV7-2 TRBD1 - CASSRDRNTEAFF TGTGCCAGCAGCAGGGACAGAAACACTGAAGCTTTCTTT
TRBJ2-1 TRBV15 TRBD1 few CATAWDRSYNEQFF TGTGCCACCGCGTGGGACAGGTCCTACAATGAGCAGTTCTTC
TRBJ1-1 TRBV5-4 TRBD1 few CASRGTVLF TGTGCCAGCAGGGGGACAGTGCTGTTT
TRBJ1-4 TRBV7-2 - few CASSLMQGRGEKLFF TGTGCCAGCAGCTTAATGCAGGGCAGGGGTGAAAAACTGTTTTTT
TRBJ2-4 TRBV29-1 - few CSVKQHGLAKNIQYF TGCAGCGTTAAACAGCATGGGCTGGCCAAAAACATTCAGTACTTC
TRBJ2-3 TRBV18 - - CASSPLRGTDTQYF TGTGCCAGCTCACCTTTAAGGGGCACAGATACGCAGTATTTT
TRBJ2-1 TRBV9 TRBD2 few CASSVDTSGEYNEQFF TGTGCCAGCAGCGTAGATACTAGCGGAGAATACAATGAGCAGTTCTTC
TRBJ2-7 TRBV5-1 TRBD2 - CASSSGTSGPTYEQYF TGCGCCAGCAGCTCCGGGACTAGCGGTCCTACCTACGAGCAGTACTTC
TRBJ2-7 TRBV14 - - CASSQGASPSSYEQYF TGTGCCAGCAGCCAAGGGGCATCCCCAAGCTCCTACGAGCAGTACTTC
TRBJ1-6 TRBV7-6 TRBD1 - CASSRDRGQSPLHF TGTGCCAGCAGCCGGGACAGGGGGCAATCACCCCTCCACTTT
TRBJ2-5 TRBV19 - - CASSSSRGGQETQYF TGTGCCAGTAGTAGCTCGCGGGGTGGGCAAGAGACCCAGTACTTC
TRBJ2-7 TRBV5-5 TRBD1 few CASSVTGTGTEQYF TGTGCCAGCAGCGTTACCGGGACAGGGACCGAGCAGTACTTC
TRBJ2-2 TRBV11-3 - - CASSAGTGELFF TGTGCCAGCAGCGCGGGCACCGGGGAGCTGTTTTTT
TRBJ1-2 TRBV2 - - CASSGQDRTAANYGYTF TGTGCCAGCAGTGGTCAAGATAGGACGGCTGCTAACTATGGCTACACCTTC
TRBJ2-1 TRBV2 TRBD1 few CASSAQGAGEQFF TGTGCCAGCAGTGCGCAGGGGGCGGGTGAGCAGTTCTTC
TRBJ1-1 TRBV29-1 TRBD1 few CSVVNQGGTEAFF TGCAGCGTTGTAAACCAGGGGGGGACTGAAGCTTTCTTT
TRBJ2-7 TRBV20-1 TRBD2 few CSARGAYEQYF TGCAGTGCCCGGGGGGCCTACGAGCAGTACTTC
TRBJ1-1 TRBV10-3 - - CAISESRQVNTEAFF TGTGCCATCAGTGAGTCTAGGCAGGTGAACACTGAAGCTTTCTTT
TRBJ2-7 TRBV10-3 - - CAIDARGARNNEQYF TGTGCCATCGATGCCAGGGGAGCCAGAAATAACGAGCAGTACTTC
TRBJ1-5 TRBV27 - - CASSLLGGNQPQHF TGTGCCAGCAGTTTATTGGGAGGGAATCAGCCCCAGCATTTT
TRBJ1-2 TRBV7-2 - few CASSKKGPPLNYGYTF TGTGCCAGCAGCAAAAAGGGACCTCCACTAAACTATGGCTACACCTTC
TRBJ2-1 TRBV27 TRBD1 - CASSSAGGRRHNEQFF TGTGCCAGCAGTTCCGCAGGGGGCCGCCGGCACAATGAGCAGTTCTTC
TRBJ2-1 TRBV7-2 TRBD1 few CASVRDSSYNEQFF TGTGCCAGCGTACGGGACAGCTCCTACAATGAGCAGTTCTTC
TRBJ2-7 TRBV7-2 TRBD2 few CASSLGLAETYEQYF TGTGCCAGCAGCTTAGGGCTAGCGGAAACCTACGAGCAGTACTTC
TRBJ2-1 TRBV2 - few CASKKQLQRNEQFF TGTGCCAGCAAAAAGCAGCTGCAAAGGAATGAGCAGTTCTTC
TRBJ2-7 TRBV7-2 TRBD1 - CASSDRDRADHEQYF TGTGCCAGCAGTGACCGGGACAGGGCTGACCACGAGCAGTACTTC
TRBJ2-3 TRBV9 - few CASSVETGPPSTDTQYF TGTGCCAGCAGCGTAGAAACAGGTCCCCCTAGCACAGATACGCAGTATTTT
TRBJ2-7 TRBV10-3 TRBD1 few CAISEWTGDYEQYF TGTGCCATCAGCGAGTGGACAGGGGACTACGAGCAGTACTTC
TRBJ1-5 TRBV7-6 TRBD1 - CASSSRDRVKYSNQPQHF TGTGCCAGCAGCTCCCGGGACAGGGTTAAATATAGCAATCAGCCCCAGCATTTT
TRBJ2-5 TRBV5-1 - few CASSPNREETQYF TGCGCCAGCAGCCCTAACAGGGAAGAGACCCAGTACTTC
TRBJ1-2 TRBV27 - few CASSKKGYGYTF TGTGCCAGCAGCAAGAAGGGTTATGGCTACACCTTC
TRBJ2-7 TRBV15 - - CATSIDLLGGYEQYF TGTGCCACCAGCATCGATCTTCTTGGGGGTTACGAGCAGTACTTC